A selection of T cell receptor beta chains follows, all from one sample in a study of beta chain features in type 1 diabetes. Clones were sequenced by immunoSEQ multiplex PCR, and TCRdb holds only the in-frame ones, with some missing. The table has some 330,000 clones, roughly 9.6% seen once. Sequencing input: naive CD4+ T cells from blood. All receptors come from a woman aged 30 to 39 in good health. Each CDR3 is given with its conserved first and last residue. Each record gives: V gene, J gene, clone size, D gene, CDR3 DNA, CDR3 protein. The D gene is left open where the match is weak. A row's size may be missing; if present it is once, few, many or a size class.

v_call: TRBV29-1; j_call: TRBJ2-1; clone_size: NA; d_call: TRBD2; cdr3_nt: TGCAGCGTGGAGAATTCGGCCAGCGGGAAGGTTGAGCAGTTCTTC; cdr3_aa: CSVENSASGKVEQFF
v_call: TRBV7-3; j_call: TRBJ2-2; clone_size: few; d_call: NA; cdr3_nt: TGTGCCAGCAGCTTTGGGACACCGAACACCGGGGAGCTGTTTTTT; cdr3_aa: CASSFGTPNTGELFF
v_call: TRBV2; j_call: TRBJ2-7; clone_size: NA; d_call: TRBD2; cdr3_nt: TGTGCCAGCAACCTACTAGCGAGCACCTACGAGCAGTACTTC; cdr3_aa: CASNLLASTYEQYF
v_call: TRBV18; j_call: TRBJ2-5; clone_size: few; d_call: TRBD1; cdr3_nt: TGTGCCAGCTCACCAGGGACAGTACAAGAGACCCAGTACTTC; cdr3_aa: CASSPGTVQETQYF
v_call: TRBV19; j_call: TRBJ1-2; clone_size: few; d_call: TRBD1; cdr3_nt: TGTGCCAGTAGACCGGGACAGAACTTCTATGGCTACACCTTC; cdr3_aa: CASRPGQNFYGYTF
v_call: TRBV10-3; j_call: TRBJ1-4; clone_size: NA; d_call: NA; cdr3_nt: TGTGCCATCAGTGAGGGGAGAGAAAAACTGTTTTTT; cdr3_aa: CAISEGREKLFF
v_call: TRBV5-6; j_call: TRBJ1-5; clone_size: few; d_call: NA; cdr3_nt: TGTGCCAGCAGCTTCCAGGGATACAATCAGCCCCAGCATTTT; cdr3_aa: CASSFQGYNQPQHF
v_call: TRBV4-3; j_call: TRBJ2-3; clone_size: few; d_call: TRBD2; cdr3_nt: TGCGCCAGCAGCCAAGCCGTTAGTGAGGGAGGGTTCACAGATACGCAGTATTTT; cdr3_aa: CASSQAVSEGGFTDTQYF
v_call: TRBV4-3; j_call: TRBJ1-5; clone_size: few; d_call: NA; cdr3_nt: TGCGCCAGCAGCCAAGAGGTTTCTAACAGCCAGCCCCAGCATTTT; cdr3_aa: CASSQEVSNSQPQHF
v_call: TRBV27; j_call: TRBJ2-7; clone_size: NA; d_call: NA; cdr3_nt: TGTGCCAGCCATGGACGGGGAGGGTACTTC; cdr3_aa: CASHGRGGYF
v_call: TRBV9; j_call: TRBJ2-7; clone_size: few; d_call: NA; cdr3_nt: TGTGCCAGCAGCGTAGGGCAGGACTACGAGCAGTACTTC; cdr3_aa: CASSVGQDYEQYF
v_call: TRBV7-9; j_call: TRBJ1-1; clone_size: NA; d_call: TRBD1; cdr3_nt: TGTGCCAGCAGTTTACAGGGGGCAGAAGTCACTGAAGCTTTCTTT; cdr3_aa: CASSLQGAEVTEAFF
v_call: TRBV28; j_call: TRBJ2-6; clone_size: few; d_call: TRBD2; cdr3_nt: TGTGCCAGCAGTTCACTAGCGGGAGCTGGGGCCAACGTCCTGACTTTC; cdr3_aa: CASSSLAGAGANVLTF
v_call: TRBV5-4; j_call: TRBJ2-5; clone_size: NA; d_call: NA; cdr3_nt: TGTGCCAGCAGCTTGGCCACTACTCAAGAGACCCAGTACTTC; cdr3_aa: CASSLATTQETQYF
v_call: TRBV2; j_call: TRBJ2-3; clone_size: NA; d_call: TRBD2; cdr3_nt: TGTGCCAGCAGTGAAGTTGGAGCGGGAGGGCAGGGATCGCAGTATTTT; cdr3_aa: CASSEVGAGGQGSQYF
v_call: TRBV9; j_call: TRBJ1-1; clone_size: few; d_call: TRBD1; cdr3_nt: TGTGCCAGCAGCGTAGACACAGGGGGACGGGAAGCTTTCTTT; cdr3_aa: CASSVDTGGREAFF
v_call: TRBV18; j_call: TRBJ2-5; clone_size: few; d_call: TRBD2; cdr3_nt: TGTGCCAGCTCACCGGGGACTAGCGGGGCCCGGCAAGAGACCCAGTACTTC; cdr3_aa: CASSPGTSGARQETQYF
v_call: TRBV19; j_call: TRBJ1-5; clone_size: NA; d_call: NA; cdr3_nt: TGTGCCAGTAGCCCGACAGAGGCTGGCAATCAGCCCCAGCATTTT; cdr3_aa: CASSPTEAGNQPQHF
v_call: TRBV7-9; j_call: TRBJ2-1; clone_size: few; d_call: NA; cdr3_nt: TGTGCCAGTAACAGGGAAGTGGGTGAGCAGTTCTTC; cdr3_aa: CASNREVGEQFF
v_call: TRBV6-1; j_call: TRBJ1-2; clone_size: few; d_call: NA; cdr3_nt: TGTGCCAGCAGCCACCAGAGAAGTACAGGGAACGGCTACACCTTC; cdr3_aa: CASSHQRSTGNGYTF
v_call: TRBV28; j_call: TRBJ2-5; clone_size: NA; d_call: TRBD1; cdr3_nt: TGTGCCAGCTTCACCGGGACAGGGCCCGAGACCCAGTACTTC; cdr3_aa: CASFTGTGPETQYF
v_call: TRBV13; j_call: TRBJ1-4; clone_size: few; d_call: TRBD1; cdr3_nt: TGTGCCAGCAGCAAGGACAGGAATGAAAAACTGTTTTTT; cdr3_aa: CASSKDRNEKLFF
v_call: TRBV2; j_call: TRBJ1-1; clone_size: NA; d_call: NA; cdr3_nt: TGTGCCAGCGGAGCCCTCCCACCTGAAGCTTTCTTT; cdr3_aa: CASGALPPEAFF
v_call: TRBV7-3; j_call: TRBJ2-2; clone_size: NA; d_call: TRBD2; cdr3_nt: TGTGCCAGCAGTACGGCGGGAGAGGGCACCGGGGAGCTGTTTTTT; cdr3_aa: CASSTAGEGTGELFF
v_call: TRBV15; j_call: TRBJ2-2; clone_size: few; d_call: NA; cdr3_nt: TGTGCCACCAGCAGAGGGCTAGCGATTAACACCGGGGAGCTGTTTTTT; cdr3_aa: CATSRGLAINTGELFF
v_call: TRBV7-9; j_call: TRBJ2-3; clone_size: NA; d_call: NA; cdr3_nt: TGTGCCAGCAGCTGGCAGGGGGGTACAGATACGCAGTATTTT; cdr3_aa: CASSWQGGTDTQYF
v_call: TRBV7-2; j_call: TRBJ2-7; clone_size: NA; d_call: NA; cdr3_nt: TGTGCCAGCAACACCGGGGAGAGCGAGCAGTACTTC; cdr3_aa: CASNTGESEQYF
v_call: TRBV4-3; j_call: TRBJ2-3; clone_size: NA; d_call: TRBD2; cdr3_nt: TGCGCCAGCAGCCTAGCGGGAGAACCCACAGATACGCAGTATTTT; cdr3_aa: CASSLAGEPTDTQYF
v_call: TRBV18; j_call: TRBJ2-1; clone_size: NA; d_call: TRBD2; cdr3_nt: TGTGCCAGCTCACCATTGGCGGGACTAGTTTACAATGAGCAGTTCTTC; cdr3_aa: CASSPLAGLVYNEQFF
v_call: TRBV5-4; j_call: TRBJ2-5; clone_size: NA; d_call: TRBD1; cdr3_nt: TGTGCCAGCAGCTTGGCGGGACAGCAAGAGACCCAGTACTTC; cdr3_aa: CASSLAGQQETQYF
v_call: TRBV7-9; j_call: TRBJ2-5; clone_size: few; d_call: NA; cdr3_nt: TGTGCCAGCAGCTTAGAGCCTACCGTAGAGACCCAGTACTTC; cdr3_aa: CASSLEPTVETQYF
v_call: TRBV6-6; j_call: TRBJ2-7; clone_size: few; d_call: TRBD2; cdr3_nt: TGTGCCAGCAGCAATCAAGCGGGACCCGAGCAGTACTTC; cdr3_aa: CASSNQAGPEQYF
v_call: TRBV28; j_call: TRBJ2-3; clone_size: few; d_call: NA; cdr3_nt: TGTGCCACCCTCCGGGGTGGGTTCACAGATACGCAGTATTTT; cdr3_aa: CATLRGGFTDTQYF
v_call: TRBV5-4; j_call: TRBJ2-1; clone_size: NA; d_call: TRBD1; cdr3_nt: TGTGCCAGCAGCCTCAGGACAGGGCCTGATGAGCAGTTCTTC; cdr3_aa: CASSLRTGPDEQFF
v_call: TRBV2; j_call: TRBJ1-5; clone_size: NA; d_call: NA; cdr3_nt: TGTGCCAGCAGCAAACAGGGAGGGCTCAATCAGCCCCAGCATTTT; cdr3_aa: CASSKQGGLNQPQHF
v_call: TRBV7-2; j_call: TRBJ2-5; clone_size: NA; d_call: NA; cdr3_nt: TGTGCCAGCAGCCCCTCCCTGACCCAGTACTTC; cdr3_aa: CASSPSLTQYF
v_call: TRBV7-2; j_call: TRBJ2-7; clone_size: few; d_call: TRBD1; cdr3_nt: TGTGCCAGCAAAGGACAGGGGGCTCAAGAGCAGTACTTC; cdr3_aa: CASKGQGAQEQYF
v_call: TRBV29-1; j_call: TRBJ2-1; clone_size: NA; d_call: NA; cdr3_nt: TGCAGCGGTAGAGCGAGAACTTCCTACAATGAGCAGTTCTTC; cdr3_aa: CSGRARTSYNEQFF
v_call: TRBV28; j_call: TRBJ2-5; clone_size: NA; d_call: NA; cdr3_nt: TGTGCCAGCAGTTTGGAAATCCCGGGAGTAGAGACCCAGTACTTC; cdr3_aa: CASSLEIPGVETQYF
v_call: TRBV30; j_call: TRBJ1-6; clone_size: NA; d_call: TRBD1; cdr3_nt: TGTGCGTTGGACAGGGCCAATTCACCCCTCCACTTT; cdr3_aa: CALDRANSPLHF
v_call: TRBV11-2; j_call: TRBJ2-1; clone_size: NA; d_call: NA; cdr3_nt: TGTGCCAGCAGCGCGGGGGGACAGAGCTCCTACAATGAGCAGTTCTTC; cdr3_aa: CASSAGGQSSYNEQFF
v_call: TRBV7-9; j_call: TRBJ1-2; clone_size: few; d_call: TRBD1; cdr3_nt: TGTGCCAGCAGCTTACGGGCAGGGGGCGCGTACACCTTC; cdr3_aa: CASSLRAGGAYTF
v_call: TRBV19; j_call: TRBJ2-6; clone_size: few; d_call: NA; cdr3_nt: TGTGCCAGTAGTGTCCAGGGGGGGGCCAACGTCCTGACTTTC; cdr3_aa: CASSVQGGANVLTF
v_call: TRBV7-3; j_call: TRBJ2-3; clone_size: NA; d_call: TRBD2; cdr3_nt: TGTGCCAGCAGCTTACAAGCGGGAGTAGTAGATACGCAGTATTTT; cdr3_aa: CASSLQAGVVDTQYF
v_call: TRBV27; j_call: TRBJ2-7; clone_size: few; d_call: TRBD2; cdr3_nt: TGTGCCAGCAGGCTACTAGCGAAACACTCCTACGAGCAGTACTTC; cdr3_aa: CASRLLAKHSYEQYF
v_call: TRBV10-3; j_call: TRBJ2-2; clone_size: NA; d_call: NA; cdr3_nt: TGTGCCATCAGTGTGTTTGTTGCGAGCACCGGGGAGCTGTTTTTT; cdr3_aa: CAISVFVASTGELFF
v_call: TRBV7-9; j_call: TRBJ2-7; clone_size: few; d_call: NA; cdr3_nt: TGTGCCAGCAGCTTTAGCTCCTACGAGCAGTACTTC; cdr3_aa: CASSFSSYEQYF
v_call: TRBV14; j_call: TRBJ1-3; clone_size: few; d_call: NA; cdr3_nt: TGTGCCAGCAGCTTCCCCCGAGGTCGTGGAAACACCATATATTTT; cdr3_aa: CASSFPRGRGNTIYF
v_call: TRBV7-9; j_call: TRBJ1-1; clone_size: NA; d_call: TRBD1; cdr3_nt: TGTGCCAGCCTAGGGACAGGGCGAACTGAAGCTTTCTTT; cdr3_aa: CASLGTGRTEAFF
v_call: TRBV20-1; j_call: TRBJ2-1; clone_size: NA; d_call: NA; cdr3_nt: TGCAGTGCTAGAAGAGCTTATGAGCAGTTCTTC; cdr3_aa: CSARRAYEQFF
v_call: TRBV2; j_call: TRBJ2-3; clone_size: NA; d_call: NA; cdr3_nt: TGTGCCGGACTCCCTGGAGATACGCAGTATTTT; cdr3_aa: CAGLPGDTQYF
v_call: TRBV2; j_call: TRBJ2-6; clone_size: few; d_call: NA; cdr3_nt: TGTGCCAGCAGTGCGGGTTCTGGGGCCAACGTCCTGACTTTC; cdr3_aa: CASSAGSGANVLTF
v_call: TRBV11-2; j_call: TRBJ2-2; clone_size: few; d_call: NA; cdr3_nt: TGTGCCAGCAGCCCCCATGGGGGGAGCCTGGGCGGGGAGCTGTTTTTT; cdr3_aa: CASSPHGGSLGGELFF
v_call: TRBV18; j_call: TRBJ2-3; clone_size: NA; d_call: TRBD2; cdr3_nt: TGTGCCAGCTCACCTATAGCGGGCCCTAGCACAGATACGCAGTATTTT; cdr3_aa: CASSPIAGPSTDTQYF
v_call: TRBV7-2; j_call: TRBJ2-7; clone_size: few; d_call: NA; cdr3_nt: TGTGCCAGCAGCTTAAATCCCTCCGCCTACGAGCAGTACTTC; cdr3_aa: CASSLNPSAYEQYF
v_call: TRBV5-1; j_call: TRBJ1-2; clone_size: NA; d_call: NA; cdr3_nt: TGCGCCAGCACCCCAATGACAGGAGCGAACTATGGCTACACCTTC; cdr3_aa: CASTPMTGANYGYTF
v_call: TRBV2; j_call: TRBJ2-2; clone_size: few; d_call: NA; cdr3_nt: TGTGCCAGCAGTGAAGGCCGCCTAGCGAACACCGGGGAGCTGTTTTTT; cdr3_aa: CASSEGRLANTGELFF
v_call: TRBV28; j_call: TRBJ2-1; clone_size: NA; d_call: TRBD2; cdr3_nt: TGTGCCAGCAGTACTTCAGCGGGAGTGAGACCCAATGAGCAGTTCTTC; cdr3_aa: CASSTSAGVRPNEQFF
v_call: TRBV10-3; j_call: TRBJ2-7; clone_size: NA; d_call: TRBD1; cdr3_nt: TGTGCCATCAGTGGCGGGGGACAGGGAAGAATCGAGCAGTACTTC; cdr3_aa: CAISGGGQGRIEQYF
v_call: TRBV30; j_call: TRBJ2-5; clone_size: few; d_call: TRBD2; cdr3_nt: TGTGCCTGGGAGCCGGGAGGGGACGAGACCCAGTACTTC; cdr3_aa: CAWEPGGDETQYF